These 25 T cell receptor beta chains share one sample of origin, sequenced in a study of blood T cell repertoires in COVID-19. Libraries were prepared by immunoSEQ multiplex PCR; TCRdb keeps only in-frame clonotypes and omits some of them. This sample has about 280,000 clones, with around 86% found just once. The sample was peripheral blood. These receptors were collected from a middle-aged woman who had recovered from COVID-19.

V gene TRBV7-3 combines with J gene TRBJ2-3, with no clear D. CDR3 length: 15 amino acids. Trimming cost V 1 base and J 4 bases, with 12 bases left between them. From germline, CDR1 is SGHTA and CDR2 FQGTGA. DNA of the CDR3: TGTGCCAGCAGCTTAATGGCTAGTGGCGCAGATACGCAGTATTTT. Amino acid sequence: CASSLMASGADTQYF. Drawing the rest from reference TRBV7-3 and TRBJ2-3, the complete variable domain is GAGVSQTPSNKVTEKGKYVELRCDPISGHTALYWYRQSLGQGPEFLIYFQGTGAADDSGLPNDRFFAVRPEGSVSTLKIQRTERGDSAVYLCASSLMASGADTQYFGPGTRLTVL.

The CDR3 sequence: CSVTRLAGNEQFF. In nucleotides, the CDR3 is TGCAGCGTTACACGACTAGCGGGTAATGAGCAGTTCTTC. The rearrangement links TRBV29-1 to TRBJ2-1, with TRBD2 identical over 10 bases. The CDR3 is 13 residues long. J was trimmed by 7 bases and V by 5 bases; bases with no gene match: 5. CDR1 SQVTM and CDR2 ANQGSEA come from the germline V gene.

The rearrangement links TRBV7-9 to TRBJ2-1; 8 nucleotides match TRBD1. Germline V gene data show CDR1 as SEHNR and CDR2 as FQNEAQ (reference sequence). Losses at the gene ends were 7 bases for V and 4 bases for J; bases not matched to a gene: 9. The CDR3 totals 15 residues. The CDR3 sequence: CASTTRGQVYNEQFF. The CDR3 nucleotides are TGTGCCAGCACTACCAGGGGACAGGTTTACAATGAGCAGTTCTTC.

The chain is built from TRBV3-1 (or the pseudogene TRBV3-2) and TRBJ2-3; TRBD2 might be the D (7 bases). CDR3 length: 17 amino acids. V was trimmed by 3 bases and J by 3 bases, leaving 19 bases between them. Germline V gene data show CDR1 as LGHDT and CDR2 as YNNKEL (reference sequence). The CDR3 reads CASSHGGRELRTDTQYF. CDR3 bases: TGTGCCAGCAGCCATGGGGGGCGGGAGCTGAGGACAGATACGCAGTATTTT.

V gene TRBV9 combines with J gene TRBJ2-1; D is undetermined. With 0 bases removed from V and 4 bases from J, the gap between germline ends came to 11 bases. The germline CDR1 and CDR2 sequences are SGDLS and YYNGEE. The CDR3 totals 15 residues. CDR3 region: CASSVVLNQYNEQFF. Here the CDR3 DNA reads TGTGCCAGCAGCGTAGTCCTAAATCAATACAATGAGCAGTTCTTC.

The chain links TRBV9 to TRBJ1-1; 7 nucleotides align to TRBD1. The germline CDR1 and CDR2 sequences are SGDLS and YYNGEE. The CDR3 sequence is 15 residues long. With V trimmed by 0 bases and J by 4 bases, 6 bases remained unmatched. The CDR3 protein is CASSVVPEGATEAFF. Written as DNA, the CDR3 is TGTGCCAGCAGCGTAGTTCCGGAGGGGGCCACTGAAGCTTTCTTT. Variable domain in full (rest from reference TRBV9 and TRBJ1-1): DSGVTQTPKHLITATGQRVTLRCSPRSGDLSVYWYQQSLDQGLQFLIQYYNGEERAKGNILERFSAQQFPDLHSELNLSSLELGDSALYFCASSVVPEGATEAFFGQGTRLTVV.

The chain employs TRBV10-3 and TRBJ2-7, with 7 nucleotides matching TRBD1. V lost 4 bases to trimming and J lost 5 bases; unmatched junction nucleotides: 11. CDR3 length: 15 amino acids. Germline CDR1 and CDR2: ENHRY and SYGVKD. The CDR3 coding sequence is TGTGCCATCAGTGTCCATGAGACAGGGCGGAACGAGCAGTACTTC. Protein: CAISVHETGRNEQYF.

There are a few counts of this clone. The rearrangement links TRBV2 to TRBJ2-7; the D gene is possibly TRBD2 (6 bases). CDR3 length: 15 amino acids. The germline V gene has CDR1 SNHLY and CDR2 FYNNEI. Deletions cut 1 base from V and 5 bases from J, with 15 bases between. DNA for the CDR3: TGTGCCAGCAGTGAAGGGGCGGGATGGGGCCACGAGCAGTACTTC. This sequence encodes CASSEGAGWGHEQYF.

The chain uses TRBV2 and TRBJ1-5, with 9 bases aligning to TRBD1. The CDR3 has 13 residues. Trimming at V came to 6 bases and at J to 7 bases, leaving 4 bases not matched to a gene. Per the germline V gene, CDR1 is SNHLY and CDR2 is FYNNEI. In nucleotides, the CDR3 is TGTGCCAGCAGGGACAGGGGAAAGCAGCCCCAGCATTTT. It is translated as CASRDRGKQPQHF.

The chain combines TRBV6-2 or TRBV6-3 with TRBJ2-7; 8 nucleotides agree with TRBD1. Germline V gene data show CDR1 as MNHEY and CDR2 as SVGEGT. This CDR3 contains 15 residues. Trimming took 4 bases from V and 0 from J; bases not matched to a gene: 5. The CDR3 region is CASSSRDRTSYEQYF. The DNA of the CDR3 is TGTGCCAGCAGTTCCCGGGACAGGACCTCCTACGAGCAGTACTTC.

The gene calls are TRBV6-5 and TRBJ1-2, with D uncertain. V dropped 0 bases and J dropped 8 bases, with 10 bases sitting between them. The CDR3 has 13 amino acids. The germline V gene has CDR1 MNHEY and CDR2 SVGAGI. The CDR3 is CASSYSMARGYTF. CDR3 nucleotide sequence: TGTGCCAGCAGTTACTCGATGGCTAGAGGCTACACCTTC.

This chain connects TRBV4-2 to TRBJ1-1; the D is unclear. Trimming pared 1 base from V and 1 base from J, leaving 10 bases between. The CDR3 spans 15 residues. Germline V gene lookup returns CDR1 LGHNA and CDR2 YNFKEQ. The CDR3 reads CASSQGGSGNTEAFF. DNA of the CDR3: TGTGCCAGCAGCCAAGGAGGGTCGGGGAACACTGAAGCTTTCTTT.

The chain combines TRBV20-1 with TRBJ2-5; the match to TRBD2 covers 8 bases. The germline CDR1 and CDR2 sequences are DFQATT and SNEGSKA (reference sequence). There are 15 residues in the CDR3. V was pared by 3 bases and J by 5 bases, with 11 bases of the junction left unmatched. This CDR3 is CSASVGIAGLETQYF. Here the CDR3 DNA reads TGCAGTGCTAGTGTCGGGATAGCGGGATTGGAGACCCAGTACTTC.

The V and J genes are TRBV6-2 or TRBV6-3 and TRBJ1-6; 8 nucleotides align to TRBD1. V lost 2 bases to trimming and J lost 3 bases; unmatched junction nucleotides: 3. CDR3 length: 16 residues. CDR1 is MNHEY and CDR2 is SVGEGT in the germline V gene. As DNA, the CDR3 is TGTGCCAGCAGTTACGCCGGACAGGGCTATAATTCACCCCTCCACTTT. Translated, it gives CASSYAGQGYNSPLHF.

The rearrangement links TRBV3-1 (or the pseudogene TRBV3-2) to TRBJ1-2; the match to TRBD1 covers 8 bases. Germline V gives CDR1 LGHDT, CDR2 YNNKEL (reference sequence). Losses at the gene ends were 2 bases for V and 4 bases for J; bases not matched to a gene: 6. The CDR3 extends over 15 amino acids. CDR3: CASSQQGASAYGYTF. The CDR3 nucleotides read TGTGCCAGCAGCCAACAGGGGGCAAGTGCCTATGGCTACACCTTC.

This clone is a singleton in its sample. This CDR3 is CASSSARGLAGVADTQYF. In DNA, the CDR3 is TGTGCCAGTAGTAGCGCTCGGGGACTAGCGGGAGTAGCAGATACGCAGTATTTT. The chain is built from TRBV19 and TRBJ2-3; 14 bases fit TRBD2. The CDR3 loop spans 18 amino acids. J was trimmed by 4 bases and V by 4 bases; bases with no gene match: 10. CDR1 and CDR2 (germline): LNHDA, SQIVND (reference sequence).

This chain uses TRBV27 with TRBJ1-5; TRBD1 agrees at 9 bases. The CDR3 extends over 15 amino acids. The junction had 4 bases not matched to a gene; V was cut back by 2 bases and J by 5 bases. Germline loops: CDR1 MNHEY, CDR2 SMNVEV (reference sequence). In nucleotides, the CDR3 is TGTGCCAGCAGTTTAGGGACAGGGTTCGATCAGCCCCAGCATTTT. This encodes CASSLGTGFDQPQHF.

The chain carries TRBV28 and TRBJ1-3, with 8 bases matching TRBD1. Germline lookup yields CDR1 MDHEN and CDR2 SYDVKM. Germline trimming cut 4 bases from V and 4 bases from J; bases unmatched to any gene: 6. There are 15 residues in the CDR3. In DNA form, the CDR3 reads TGTGCCAGCAGTTCAGGGGGCGCGGGAGGAAACACCATATATTTT. Translated: CASSSGGAGGNTIYF.

This chain joins TRBV2 and TRBJ2-2, with 15 bases identical to TRBD2. Germline values: CDR1 SNHLY, CDR2 FYNNEI. CDR3 length equals 18 residues. V shed 5 bases and J 2 bases; nucleotides not matched to a gene: 6. This chain's CDR3 is CASSWTSGRVLNTGELFF. Here the CDR3 DNA reads TGTGCCAGCAGTTGGACTAGCGGGAGGGTTCTCAACACCGGGGAGCTGTTTTTT.

The V gene is TRBV27, the J gene TRBJ2-1, with TRBD2 matching over 10 bases. The J segment lost 2 bases and the V segment lost 4 bases, leaving 2 bases of the junction unmatched. Germline lookup yields CDR1 MNHEY and CDR2 SMNVEV (reference sequence). This CDR3 region has 15 residues. CDR3 residues: CASSSSGSPYNEQFF. For the CDR3, the DNA is TGTGCCAGCAGTTCTAGCGGGAGCCCCTACAATGAGCAGTTCTTC.

The chain is built from TRBV28 and TRBJ2-1, with 11 bases lining up with TRBD2. V was pared by 5 bases and J by 10 bases, with 10 bases of the junction left unmatched. Germline V gene lookup returns CDR1 MDHEN and CDR2 SYDVKM. This CDR3 region has 15 residues. The DNA for the CDR3 is TGTGCCAGCAGTCCAGCGGCTAGCGGGAGGAAGGAGCAGTTCTTC. Its translation is CASSPAASGRKEQFF.

Here the CDR3 DNA reads TGCAGCGTTGAAGAGCGGGGGCGGGAAGGCTACACCTTC. It translates to CSVEERGREGYTF. The chain employs TRBV29-1 and TRBJ1-2; tentative D call: TRBD1 (6 bases). V was cut by 0 bases and J by 8 bases, with 13 bases left in between. This CDR3 has 13 amino acids. Germline lookup yields CDR1 SQVTM and CDR2 ANQGSEA.

The chain employs TRBV19 and TRBJ2-7; D remains unclear. The germline CDR1 and CDR2 sequences are LNHDA and SQIVND (reference sequence). CDR3 length equals 11 residues. The V gene lost 2 bases and the J gene lost 5 bases, with 4 bases spanning the gap. The CDR3 here is CASSIRDEQYF. The DNA of the CDR3 is TGTGCCAGTAGTATACGAGACGAGCAGTACTTC.

This sequence joins TRBV2 and TRBJ2-7; 9 bases are shared with TRBD2. Germline V CDR1 and CDR2: SNHLY, FYNNEI. The CDR3 has 18 amino acids. Trimming took 7 bases from V and 2 from J; bases not matched to a gene: 18. The CDR3 sequence: CASTHSQLSGSQTYEQYF. Here the CDR3 DNA reads TGTGCCAGCACCCACTCACAACTTAGCGGGAGTCAAACCTACGAGCAGTACTTC.

The CDR3 sequence: CASSQHRGLGDYEQYF. CDR3 in DNA: TGTGCCAGCAGCCAACACAGGGGGCTTGGGGACTACGAGCAGTACTTC. The chain joins TRBV3-1 (or the pseudogene TRBV3-2) to TRBJ2-7; 9 positions match TRBD1. Germline values: CDR1 LGHDT, CDR2 YNNKEL (reference sequence). With V trimmed by 2 bases and J by 3 bases, 8 bases remained unmatched. The CDR3 is 16 amino acids.